One and the same sample provided the 20 T cell receptor beta chains below, sequenced in a study of siplizumab effects on memory and regulatory T cells. Data came from immunoSEQ multiplex PCR; TCRdb stores just in-frame clones and leaves some out. Seen here are around 100,000 clones, about 90% observed once, and the top ten hold 0.14% to 0.15%. Specimen: CD4+ T cells sorted from blood. The source of these receptors is a human donor in good health.

To note about this clone: One junction end disagrees with the germline gene, perhaps due to a read error. The gene calls are TRBV7-2 and TRBJ2-2, with 7 bases lining up with TRBD2. The CDR3 runs 15 residues. Per the germline V gene, CDR1 is SGHTA and CDR2 is FQGNSA. DNA for the CDR3: TGTGCCAGCAGCCTAGCGGTGGATAACACCGGGGAGCTGTTTTTT. It yields the protein CASSLAVDNTGELFF.

The chain links TRBV10-3 to TRBJ2-3, with 7 positions matching TRBD2. The CDR3 has 16 amino acids. CDR1 ENHRY and CDR2 SYGVKD come from the germline V gene. The trim removed 11 bases at V and 1 base at J, leaving 15 bases unmatched. The CDR3: CAAQRDKAGRTDTQYF. CDR3 DNA sequence: TGTGCCGCCCAGCGGGATAAAGCGGGGCGCACAGATACGCAGTATTTT.

The rearrangement uses TRBV6-6 and TRBJ2-5; unclear D gene. This CDR3 is 12 amino acids long. CDR1 is MNHNY, CDR2 SVGAGI, per germline (reference sequence). Trimming pared 4 bases from V and 2 bases from J, leaving 5 bases between. Here the CDR3 DNA reads TGTGCCAGCAGTTCGAGTCAAGAGACCCAGTACTTC. Translating gives CASSSSQETQYF.

This sequence joins TRBV7-3 and TRBJ1-6; 7 bases fit TRBD1. The V segment lost 6 bases and the J segment 8 bases; nucleotides outside the gene matches: 7. Germline CDR1 SGHTA, CDR2 FQGTGA. CDR3 length: 14 amino acids. In nucleotides, the CDR3 is TGTGCCAGCAGACAGACAGGGTCGCATTCACCCCTCCACTTT. It yields the protein CASRQTGSHSPLHF.

This chain connects TRBV13 to TRBJ2-7; 14 bases match TRBD2. The V gene's germline CDR1 is PRHDT and CDR2 FYEKMQ (reference sequence). Trimming at V came to 3 bases and at J to 2 bases, leaving 9 bases not matched to a gene. This CDR3 contains 18 residues. CDR3 coding DNA: TGTGCCAGCAGCTTCCAGTTCGGACTAGCGGGGGGCGCCTACGAGCAGTACTTC. Its translation: CASSFQFGLAGGAYEQYF.

This clone was picked up one time. The chain's CDR3 is CASSLSESSYEQYF. As DNA, the CDR3 is TGTGCCAGCAGTTTATCAGAGAGCTCCTACGAGCAGTACTTC. The rearrangement joins TRBV27 to TRBJ2-7; D gene ambiguous. The V end lost 0 bases, the J end lost 0 bases, and 6 bases lay between the germline ends. The germline CDR1 and CDR2 sequences are MNHEY and SMNVEV (reference sequence). The CDR3 covers 14 residues.

The chain joins TRBV19 to TRBJ2-3; D gene uncertain. There are 12 residues in the CDR3. CDR1 LNHDA and CDR2 SQIVND come from the germline V gene (reference sequence). V was pared by 6 bases and J by 4 bases, with 8 bases between. This CDR3 reads CASSTTPDTQYF. As DNA, the CDR3 is TGTGCCAGTAGCACCACCCCAGATACGCAGTATTTT.

This sequence joins TRBV19 and TRBJ2-4; 9 nucleotides line up with TRBD1. This CDR3 has 16 residues. CDR1 and CDR2 from the germline V gene are LNHDA and SQIVND (reference sequence). V was clipped by 5 bases and J by 2 bases; unmatched bases: 7. The CDR3 loop is CASSPAGTGTKNIQYF. The CDR3 DNA reads as TGTGCCAGTAGTCCTGCCGGGACAGGGACCAAAAACATTCAGTACTTC.

The CDR3 DNA sequence: TGCGCCAGCAGCCAAGATCGGGGACGCGCCTATGGCTACACCTTC. This sequence encodes CASSQDRGRAYGYTF. V usage is TRBV4-1 and J usage is TRBJ1-2, with a weak D call TRBD1 (5 bases). Trimming removed 0 bases from V and 4 bases from J, with 12 bases in between. The CDR3 has 15 amino acids. Germline CDR1 and CDR2: MGHRA and YSYEKL.

The V call is TRBV7-3, the J call TRBJ2-6; D gene uncertain. The germline gives CDR1 SGHTA, CDR2 FQGTGA. V was trimmed by 4 bases and J by 0 bases, leaving 19 bases between them. This CDR3 is built from 19 residues. CDR3 in amino acids: CASSSAKLMISSGANVLTF. The DNA for the CDR3 is TGTGCCAGCAGCTCCGCAAAACTCATGATTAGCTCTGGGGCCAACGTCCTGACTTTC.

The rearrangement links TRBV10-3 to TRBJ1-2; 9 bases map to TRBD1. The CDR3 contains 13 residues. Losses at the gene ends were 6 bases for V and 6 bases for J; bases not matched to a gene: 5. In germline, CDR1 is ENHRY, CDR2 SYGVKD. CDR3 nucleotide sequence: TGTGCCATCAGACCCAGGGACAGGGATGGCTACACCTTC. Protein sequence: CAIRPRDRDGYTF.

This chain links TRBV30 with TRBJ2-1; the match to TRBD1 covers 7 bases. Looked up from germline, CDR1 is GTSNPN and CDR2 is SVGIG (reference sequence). With V trimmed by 2 bases and J by 3 bases, 7 bases remained unmatched. The CDR3 length is 15 residues. The CDR3 protein is CAWSIPDRDYNEQFF. CDR3 in DNA: TGTGCCTGGAGTATACCAGACAGGGACTACAATGAGCAGTTCTTC.

The chain joins TRBV5-1 to TRBJ2-5; no clear D. The CDR3 runs to 11 residues. V lost 7 bases and J lost 4, with 8 bases in between. Germline CDR1 reads SGHRS; CDR2 reads YFSETQ. The CDR3: CASGPVETQYF. The CDR3 coding sequence is TGCGCCAGCGGGCCAGTAGAGACCCAGTACTTC.

This chain connects TRBV6-5 to TRBJ2-3; 10 bases fit TRBD1. Germline trimming cut 2 bases from V and 1 base from J; bases unmatched to any gene: 0. The CDR3 is 15 amino acids. In germline, CDR1 is MNHEY, CDR2 SVGAGI. CDR3 residues: CASSYGTGGTDTQYF. CDR3 nucleotides: TGTGCCAGCAGTTACGGGACAGGGGGCACAGATACGCAGTATTTT.

The J gene is TRBJ2-1, the V gene TRBV9, with a possible D match to TRBD2 (5 bases). Germline CDR1 SGDLS, CDR2 YYNGEE. The CDR3 has 15 amino acids. Trimming removed 0 bases from V and 5 bases from J, with 12 bases in between. The DNA of the CDR3 is TGTGCCAGCAGCGTAGTTACAGCTAGCCACAATGAGCAGTTCTTC. This encodes CASSVVTASHNEQFF.

This rearrangement joins TRBV15 to TRBJ1-1; D is unclear. The germline CDR1 and CDR2 sequences are LNHNV and YYDKDF (reference sequence). V shed 0 bases and J shed 1 base, with 6 bases lying between them. The CDR3 sequence is 14 residues long. The CDR3 protein is CATSREVQNTEAFF. The CDR3 region has the DNA TGTGCCACCAGCAGAGAAGTCCAGAACACTGAAGCTTTCTTT.

The chain combines TRBV13 with TRBJ2-5; 12 bases agree with TRBD2. V lost 2 bases and J lost 5; bases outside the gene matches: 6. CDR3 length: 16 residues. CDR1 and CDR2 (germline): PRHDT, FYEKMQ (reference sequence). In DNA form, the CDR3 reads TGTGCCAGCAGCTTACTAGCGGGGGGGCCCTCGGAGACCCAGTACTTC. The encoded protein is CASSLLAGGPSETQYF.

This clone was seen once. This chain uses TRBV5-1 with TRBJ2-2; D gene unclear. This CDR3 has 13 amino acids. Between the trimmed V and J ends, which lost 4 bases and 7 bases, there was a span of 11 bases. CDR1 is SGHRS and CDR2 is YFSETQ in the germline V gene. This chain's CDR3 is CASSHNSGGELFF. The CDR3 DNA is TGCGCCAGCAGCCATAACAGTGGCGGGGAGCTGTTTTTT.

The J gene is TRBJ2-1, the V gene TRBV9; a weak D match, TRBD2 (5 bases). This CDR3 is 13 amino acids long. Germline CDR1 and CDR2: SGDLS and YYNGEE. Between the trimmed V and J ends, which lost 1 base and 8 bases, there was a span of 10 bases. CDR3 sequence reads: CASSVTLDYEQFF. In DNA, the CDR3 is TGTGCCAGCAGCGTAACTCTGGACTATGAGCAGTTCTTC.

The chain uses TRBV27 and TRBJ1-6; D is uncertain. CDR3 length equals 13 residues. CDR1 and CDR2 (germline): MNHEY, SMNVEV (reference sequence). V gave up 10 bases and J gave up 17 bases, with 24 bases separating them. CDR3 loop: CANTSRRVPEVHF. DNA of the CDR3: TGTGCCAACACGTCTCGCCGGGTGCCGGAGGTCCACTTT.